This TCR beta chain was obtained from a study of blood T cell repertoires in COVID-19 (dated by TCRdb to about 2020). Context from the whole study: Samples covering the acute and convalescent phases of COVID-19 were provided by collaborators in the United States, Italy and Spain. The material from the prospective study consisted of cDNA or gDNA derived from T cells, B-cell-depleted T cells, or PBMCs. Subjects who had been exposed to COVID-19, were actively infected with it, or had recovered from it provided the deeply sampled blood TCRbeta repertoires that made up the dataset. A freely available public database, intended as a resource for researchers studying the immune response to SARS-CoV-2, is where the repertoires were released. Samples were obtained from the ongoing ImmuneRACE study (first 160 participants) and from about 1,300 subjects provided by 6 global collaborators. Nearly every sample came with metadata listing a de-identified subject ID, COVID-19 status, age in years and sex. Where available, HLA class I and class II types were taken from metadata supplied by the sample provider and were not determined by assay-based typing.

What the authors observed across the whole study: The amount of clinical and demographic metadata varied by source and participant and was provided uncurated.

Compared with germline, V lacks 1 base and J lacks 8 bases; bases without a gene match: 4. CDR1 and CDR2 are drawn from the germline V gene: SGHRS, YFSETQ. Including the terminal cysteine and phenylalanine, the CDR3 comprises 14 residues. Only CDR3 DNA is held: 42 bases, read in frame from base 1. Each collaborating institution followed its own protocols to collect whole blood in K2EDTA tubes. Collaborator samples were shipped for TCRbeta analysis as frozen whole blood, isolated PBMCs, or DNA extracted from either sample type. A word on this clone: There is no known antigen for this receptor. The record has no base qualities; no much larger clone is one base away.

TCRbeta CDR3 regions were amplified from genomic DNA by means of the immunoSEQ Assay, a bias-controlled multiplex PCR. The authors' analysis ran thus. Nucleated cell counts per sample were estimated from amplification of reference gene primers within the assay. Sequence reads were collapsed and filtered to measure the absolute abundance of every unique TCRbeta CDR3 rearrangement. For each sample, productive Simpson clonality was calculated by taking the square root of Simpson's diversity index across productive rearrangements. The table comes from immuneACCESS by way of TCRdb, which keeps in-frame sequences with V and J called. Part of the clones is missing from these tables; in studies checked, under half for an unresolved V gene and the rest for unknown reasons. V, J and clone size are those of that table, while D and trimming were read from the DNA. The sample data list more than 65,000 clones, and 70% to 75% of these were observed just once. The ten top clones hold 35% of the sample.

The clonotype was recovered from a woman in her seventies with acute or convalescent COVID-19. The sequence joins TRBV5-1 to TRBJ2-2; TRBD1 lines up with 8 middle nucleotides. The specimen was peripheral blood. Read as DNA, the sequence is TGCGCCAGCAGCTTGACAGGGGGTTCTGGGGAGCTGTTTTTT. This sequence encodes CASSLTGGSGELFF.